This TCR beta chain was documented in a study of human T cells and chemical hapten exposure. Across the whole study: Across the whole study, which lasted about 6 months, patients were given diphenylcyclopropenone on the scalp once a week.

Notes on this clonotype: Its antigen is not known.

Overall study results and limits: Every donor had alopecia, and their immune response may therefore differ from healthy people's.

Using its own MiXCR run on the RACE reads, TCRdb lists one record per CDR3 protein. The repertoire holds 210,000 or so distinct CDR3 sequences, with around a quarter as singletons. Time point meaning: patch test 3, about 24 weeks after DPC sensitization. Stated treatment: therapeutic diphenylcyclopropenone sensitization with weekly scalp DPC. The sequence derives from a middle-aged woman with alopecia areata. Some clones in this sample may be carry-over from other donors' samples. This sample comprised whole blood, obtained in connection with sensitization to the hapten diphenylcyclopropenone (DPC).

For the CDR3, the DNA is TGTGCCAGCAGGCCGGGACTAGCCGTCACCGGGGAGCTGTTTTTT. Its protein product is CASRPGLAVTGELFF. V usage is TRBV12-3 or TRBV12-4 and J usage is TRBJ2-2, with 9 bases identical to TRBD2. This CDR3 comprises 15 residues. Germline trimming cut 6 bases from V and 4 bases from J; bases unmatched to any gene: 6.